This T cell receptor beta chain was profiled in a study of blood T cell repertoires in COVID-19. In the source study's methods: From reference gene primer amplification, estimates of nucleated cell counts were derived. Sequencing was performed with immunoSEQ multiplex PCR; in TCRdb, only in-frame clones are kept and a portion is missing. The DNA gave D and trimming, while V, J and clone size come from that table. The sample includes about 35,000 clones, 85% to 90% of them seen just once. This clone was picked up one time. This clonotype was sampled from a man aged 60 to 69 with active or convalescent COVID-19. Material: peripheral blood.

The CDR3 loop is CASSPREGGEQFF. The DNA of the CDR3 is TGTGCCAGCAGCCCCAGGGAGGGCGGTGAGCAGTTCTTC. The chain has TRBV7-7 and TRBJ2-1; 7 nucleotides align to TRBD2. With V trimmed by 5 bases and J by 9 bases, 7 bases remained unmatched. CDR1 is SSHAT, CDR2 FNYEAQ, per germline (reference sequence). The CDR3 runs 13 residues.